What follows describes a single T cell receptor (beta chain). This entry belongs to a study of blood T cell repertoires in COVID-19. The overall study: In each case, the material was cDNA or gDNA derived from T cells, B-cell-depleted T cells, or PBMCs.

The table came from immunoSEQ multiplex PCR; TCRdb's copy has only in-frame clones and leaves some out. The sample records 200,000 to 300,000 clones, 65% to 90% being singletons. Germline V gives CDR1 SGHRS, CDR2 YFSETQ. Trimming removed 2 bases at V and 4 bases at J, with 13 bases between. This CDR3 has 14 amino acids. This receptor was identified in a man between 45 and 60 years old with COVID-19, enrolled during active disease. The chain uses TRBV5-1 and TRBJ2-7, with D possibly TRBD2 on 5 matching bases. The specimen was peripheral blood. The CDR3 DNA reads as TGCGCCAGCAGCTTTGGAGGAATAAGTTACGAGCAGTACTTC. It yields the protein CASSFGGISYEQYF.